Listed below are T cell receptor beta chains from one sample, sequenced in a study of human T cells and chemical hapten exposure. TCRdb re-analysed the RACE reads in MiXCR, keeping a single row per CDR3 protein. The repertoire holds approximately 400,000 distinct CDR3 sequences, with roughly 4.8% as singletons. The sample was whole blood, taken in connection with sensitization to the hapten diphenylcyclopropenone (DPC). The receptors here all came from a woman aged 45-60 years with alopecia areata. Some clones in this sample may be carry-over from other donors' samples. The CDR3 runs from the conserved cysteine through the conserved F or W. A D gene is named only where the DNA matches it firmly. Clone size is shown for a subset of rows, as once, few, many or a class of expanded clone.

cdr3_nt | cdr3_aa | v_call | d_call | cdr3_length | j_call | clone_size
TGTGCCAGCAGCCGACAGGGAGGCGGCGATACGCAGTATTTT | CASSRQGGGDTQYF | TRBV7-2 | - | 14 | TRBJ2-3 | few
TGTGCCAGCAGTTTATCCACGCCGGACAATGAGCAGTTCTTC | CASSLSTPDNEQFF | TRBV27 | - | 14 | TRBJ2-1 | -
TGTGCCAGCAGCCTTGGGACAGGAAGCTCCTATAATTCACCCCTCCACTTT | CASSLGTGSSYNSPLHF | TRBV7-9 | TRBD1 | 17 | TRBJ1-6 | -
TGTGCCACCCGAAAGCCGTCAGGGGACGAGCAGTACTTC | CATRKPSGDEQYF | TRBV24-1 | - | 13 | TRBJ2-7 | many
TGTGCCATCAGTGCCTCCGGGGGGGCGTCCTACAATGAGCAGTTCTTC | CAISASGGASYNEQFF | TRBV10-3 | TRBD2 | 16 | TRBJ2-1 | few
TGTGCCAGCAGCTCCGACAGGGGGAACACCGGGGAGCTGTTTTTT | CASSSDRGNTGELFF | TRBV7-6 | TRBD1 | 15 | TRBJ2-2 | -
TGTGCCAGCAGCCCCCACTCCGGGACACAAAACGGGGAAAAACTGTTTTTT | CASSPHSGTQNGEKLFF | TRBV7-8 | - | 17 | TRBJ1-4 | -
TGTGCCAGCAGTGAAACTGGGGCTAGCGGGGACAATGAGCAGTTCTTC | CASSETGASGDNEQFF | TRBV6-1 | TRBD2 | 16 | TRBJ2-1 | many
TGTGCCAGCAGCTACTCGACAGGGGCCTTTGAAGCTTTCTTT | CASSYSTGAFEAFF | TRBV5-5 | TRBD1 | 14 | TRBJ1-1 | many
TGTGCCAGCAGTCTTTTCTCACCCCTCCACTTT | CASSLFSPLHF | TRBV6-1 | - | 11 | TRBJ1-6 | many
TGCAGTGCTAGCACCCAGGCCTTGTATAATTCACCCCTCCACTTT | CSASTQALYNSPLHF | TRBV20-1 | - | 15 | TRBJ1-6 | many
TGTGCCAGCAGTTCCGGACAGGTTGGGGGGGGGCCCCAGCATTTT | CASSSGQVGGGPQHF | TRBV28 | TRBD1 | 15 | TRBJ1-5 | many
TGTGCCACCTTGCGGACTCTAGCCAAAAACATTCAGTACTTC | CATLRTLAKNIQYF | TRBV24-1 | - | 14 | TRBJ2-4 | few
TGTGCCAGCAGGGAATTCGACAGACCCGATAGCAATCAGCCCCAGCATTTT | CASREFDRPDSNQPQHF | TRBV6-2/TRBV6-3 | - | 17 | TRBJ1-5 | many
TGTGCCAGCAGCCGAACGACAGGGGCGAACACTGAAGCTTTCTTT | CASSRTTGANTEAFF | TRBV5-6 | TRBD1 | 15 | TRBJ1-1 | many
TGTGCCAGCAGTGAAAACTCGGGATCGCCCACAGATACGCAGTATTTT | CASSENSGSPTDTQYF | TRBV6-4 | - | 16 | TRBJ2-3 | many